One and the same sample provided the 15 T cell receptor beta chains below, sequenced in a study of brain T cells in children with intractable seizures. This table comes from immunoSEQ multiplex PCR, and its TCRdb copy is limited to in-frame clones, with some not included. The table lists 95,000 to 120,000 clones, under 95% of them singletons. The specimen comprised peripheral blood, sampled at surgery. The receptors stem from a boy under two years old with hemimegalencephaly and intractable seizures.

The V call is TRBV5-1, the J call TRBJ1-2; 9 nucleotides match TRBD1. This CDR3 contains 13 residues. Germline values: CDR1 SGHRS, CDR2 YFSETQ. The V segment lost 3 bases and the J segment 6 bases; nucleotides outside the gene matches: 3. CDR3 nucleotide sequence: TGCGCCAGCAGCTGGGGACAGGGCGATGGCTACACCTTC. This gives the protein CASSWGQGDGYTF.

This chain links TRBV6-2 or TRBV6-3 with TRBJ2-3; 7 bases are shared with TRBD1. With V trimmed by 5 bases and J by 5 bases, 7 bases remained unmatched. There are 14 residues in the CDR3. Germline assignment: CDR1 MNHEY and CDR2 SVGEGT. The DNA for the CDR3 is TGTGCCAGCAGTCCGATAGACAGGGAAGATACGCAGTATTTT. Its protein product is CASSPIDREDTQYF.

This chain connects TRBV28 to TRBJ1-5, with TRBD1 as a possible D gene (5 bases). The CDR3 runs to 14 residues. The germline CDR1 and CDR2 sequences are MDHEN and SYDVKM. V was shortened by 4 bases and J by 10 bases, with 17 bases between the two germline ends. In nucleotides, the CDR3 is TGTGCCAGCAGTTCCCCCGGGACCTCACGACCCCAGCATTTT. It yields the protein CASSSPGTSRPQHF.

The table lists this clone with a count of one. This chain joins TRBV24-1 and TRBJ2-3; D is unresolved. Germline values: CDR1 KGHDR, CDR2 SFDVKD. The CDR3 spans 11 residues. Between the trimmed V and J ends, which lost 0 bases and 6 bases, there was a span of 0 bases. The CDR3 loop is CATSDLDTQYF. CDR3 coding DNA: TGTGCCACCAGTGATTTGGATACGCAGTATTTT.

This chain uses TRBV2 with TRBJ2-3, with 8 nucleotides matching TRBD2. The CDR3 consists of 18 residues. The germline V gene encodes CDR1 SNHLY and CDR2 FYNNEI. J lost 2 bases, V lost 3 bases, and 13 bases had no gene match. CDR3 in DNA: TGTGCCAGCAGTGAGGTGACAACTAGCGGTTCTCCCACAGATACGCAGTATTTT. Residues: CASSEVTTSGSPTDTQYF.

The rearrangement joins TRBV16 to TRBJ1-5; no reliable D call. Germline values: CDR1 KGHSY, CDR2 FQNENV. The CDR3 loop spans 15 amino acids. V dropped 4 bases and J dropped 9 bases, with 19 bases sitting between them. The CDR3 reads CASSREVGFWTPQHF. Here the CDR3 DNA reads TGTGCCAGCAGCCGTGAAGTAGGGTTTTGGACGCCCCAGCATTTT.

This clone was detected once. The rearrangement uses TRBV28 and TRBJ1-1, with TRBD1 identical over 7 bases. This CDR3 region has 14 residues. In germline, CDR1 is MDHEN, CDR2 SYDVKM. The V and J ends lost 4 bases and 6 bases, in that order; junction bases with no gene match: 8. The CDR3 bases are TGTGCCAGCAGTTCCTTAGACAGGGCAGCTGAAGCTTTCTTT. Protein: CASSSLDRAAEAFF.

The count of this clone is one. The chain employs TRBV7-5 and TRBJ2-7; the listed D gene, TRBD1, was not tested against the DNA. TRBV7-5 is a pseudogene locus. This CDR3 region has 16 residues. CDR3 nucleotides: TGTGTCAGAAGCTTAGCGGCCAGGGGGCTTTCCTACGAGCAGTACTTC. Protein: CVRSLAARGLSYEQYF.

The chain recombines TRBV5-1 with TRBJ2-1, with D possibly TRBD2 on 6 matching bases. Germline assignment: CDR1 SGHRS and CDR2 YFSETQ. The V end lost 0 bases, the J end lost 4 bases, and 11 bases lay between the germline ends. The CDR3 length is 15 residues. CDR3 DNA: TGCGCCAGCAGCTTGGGGGACTTAGGATACAATGAGCAGTTCTTC. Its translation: CASSLGDLGYNEQFF. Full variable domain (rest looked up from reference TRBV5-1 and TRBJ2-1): KAGVTQTPRYLIKTRGQQVTLSCSPISGHRSVSWYQQTPGQGLQFLFEYFSETQRNKGNFPGRFSGRQFSNSRSEMNVSTLELGDSALYLCASSLGDLGYNEQFFGPGTRLTVL.

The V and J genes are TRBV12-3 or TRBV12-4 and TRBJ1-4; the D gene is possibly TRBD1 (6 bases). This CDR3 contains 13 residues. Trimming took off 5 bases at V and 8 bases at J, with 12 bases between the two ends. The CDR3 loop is CASSAGTREKLFF. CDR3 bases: TGTGCCAGCAGTGCCGGGACACGAGAAAAACTGTTTTTT.

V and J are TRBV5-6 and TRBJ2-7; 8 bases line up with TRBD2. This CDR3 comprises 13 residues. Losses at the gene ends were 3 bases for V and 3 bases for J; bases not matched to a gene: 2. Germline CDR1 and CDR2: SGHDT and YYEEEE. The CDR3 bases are TGTGCCAGCAGCTCCGGGACTAGCTACGAGCAGTACTTC. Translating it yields CASSSGTSYEQYF.

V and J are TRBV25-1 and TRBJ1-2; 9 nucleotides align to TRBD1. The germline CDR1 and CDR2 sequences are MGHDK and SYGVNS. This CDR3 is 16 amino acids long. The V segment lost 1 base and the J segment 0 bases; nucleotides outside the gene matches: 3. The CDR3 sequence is CASSEFGTGPNYGYTF. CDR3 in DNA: TGTGCCAGCAGTGAATTCGGGACAGGGCCTAACTATGGCTACACCTTC.

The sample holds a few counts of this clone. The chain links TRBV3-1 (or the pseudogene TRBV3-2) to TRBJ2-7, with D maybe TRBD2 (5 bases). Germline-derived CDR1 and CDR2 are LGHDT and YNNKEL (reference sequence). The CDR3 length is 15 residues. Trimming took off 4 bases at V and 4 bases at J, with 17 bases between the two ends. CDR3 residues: CASSPGGLAGYEQYF. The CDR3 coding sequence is TGTGCCAGCAGCCCTGGTGGGCTGGCGGGTTACGAGCAGTACTTC.

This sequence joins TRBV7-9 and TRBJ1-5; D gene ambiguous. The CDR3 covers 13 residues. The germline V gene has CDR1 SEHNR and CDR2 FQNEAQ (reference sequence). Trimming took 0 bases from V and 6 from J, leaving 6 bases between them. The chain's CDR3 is CASSLAGLQPQHF. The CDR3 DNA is TGTGCCAGCAGCTTAGCAGGGCTTCAGCCCCAGCATTTT.

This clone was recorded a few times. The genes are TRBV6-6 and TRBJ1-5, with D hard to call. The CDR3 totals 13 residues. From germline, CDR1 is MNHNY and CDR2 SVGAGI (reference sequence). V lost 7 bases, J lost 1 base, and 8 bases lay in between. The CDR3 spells CASTASSNQPQHF. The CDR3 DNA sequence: TGTGCCAGCACCGCTTCGAGCAATCAGCCCCAGCATTTT.